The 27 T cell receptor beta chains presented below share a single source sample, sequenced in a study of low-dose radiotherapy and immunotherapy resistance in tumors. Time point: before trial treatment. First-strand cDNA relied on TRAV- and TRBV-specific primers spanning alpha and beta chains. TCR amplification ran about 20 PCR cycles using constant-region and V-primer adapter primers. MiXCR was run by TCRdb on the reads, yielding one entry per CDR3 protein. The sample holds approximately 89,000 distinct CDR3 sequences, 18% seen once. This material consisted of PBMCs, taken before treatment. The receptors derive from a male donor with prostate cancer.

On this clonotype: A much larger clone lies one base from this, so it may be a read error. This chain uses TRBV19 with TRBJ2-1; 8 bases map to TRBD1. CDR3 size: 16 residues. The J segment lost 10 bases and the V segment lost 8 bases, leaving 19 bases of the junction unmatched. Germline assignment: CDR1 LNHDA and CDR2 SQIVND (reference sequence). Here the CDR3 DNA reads TGTGCCAGTGCCGGGGACAGGACGCTCCTGGGGGCCGAGCAGTTCTTC. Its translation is CASAGDRTLLGAEQFF.

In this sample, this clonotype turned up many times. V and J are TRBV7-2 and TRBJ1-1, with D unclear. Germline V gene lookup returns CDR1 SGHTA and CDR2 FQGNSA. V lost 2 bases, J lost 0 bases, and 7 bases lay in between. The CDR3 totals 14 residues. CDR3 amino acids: CASSLTGLNTEAFF. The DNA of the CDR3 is TGTGCCAGCAGCTTAACTGGGTTGAACACTGAAGCTTTCTTT.

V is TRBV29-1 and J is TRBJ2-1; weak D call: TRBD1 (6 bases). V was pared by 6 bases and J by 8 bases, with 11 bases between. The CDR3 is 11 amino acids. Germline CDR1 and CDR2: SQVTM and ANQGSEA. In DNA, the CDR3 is TGCAGCGTGGGACAACGGGATGAGCAGTTCTTC. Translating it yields CSVGQRDEQFF.

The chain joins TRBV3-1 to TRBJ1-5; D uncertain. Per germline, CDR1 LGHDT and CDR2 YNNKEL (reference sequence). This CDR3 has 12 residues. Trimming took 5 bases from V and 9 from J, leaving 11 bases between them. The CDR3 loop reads CASSSGISPQHF. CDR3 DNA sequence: TGTGCCAGCAGCTCGGGAATATCGCCCCAGCATTTT.

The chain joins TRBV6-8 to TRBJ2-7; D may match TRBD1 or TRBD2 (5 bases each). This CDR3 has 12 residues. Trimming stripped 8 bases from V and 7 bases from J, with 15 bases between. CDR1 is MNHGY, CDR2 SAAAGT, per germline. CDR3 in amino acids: CASASGTSEQYF. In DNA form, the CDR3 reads TGTGCCAGCGCCTCAGGGACGTCGGAGCAGTACTTC.

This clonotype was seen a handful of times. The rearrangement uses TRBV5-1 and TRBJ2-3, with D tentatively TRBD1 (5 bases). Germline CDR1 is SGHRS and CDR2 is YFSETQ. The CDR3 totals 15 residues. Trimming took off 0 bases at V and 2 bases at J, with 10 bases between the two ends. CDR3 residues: CASSLEGSATDTQYF. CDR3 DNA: TGCGCCAGCAGCTTGGAGGGGTCAGCCACAGATACGCAGTATTTT.

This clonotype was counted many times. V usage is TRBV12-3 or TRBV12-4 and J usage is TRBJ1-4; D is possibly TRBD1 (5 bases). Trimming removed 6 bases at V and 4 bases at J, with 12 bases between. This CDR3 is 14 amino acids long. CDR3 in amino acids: CASSSGGGNEKLFF. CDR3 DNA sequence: TGTGCCAGCAGCTCCGGCGGGGGTAATGAAAAACTGTTTTTT.

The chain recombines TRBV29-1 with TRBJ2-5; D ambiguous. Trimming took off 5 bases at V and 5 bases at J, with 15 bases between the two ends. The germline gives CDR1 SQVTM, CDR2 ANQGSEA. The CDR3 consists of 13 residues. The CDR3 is CSVTDPGKETQYF. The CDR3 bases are TGCAGCGTTACCGACCCCGGTAAGGAGACCCAGTACTTC.

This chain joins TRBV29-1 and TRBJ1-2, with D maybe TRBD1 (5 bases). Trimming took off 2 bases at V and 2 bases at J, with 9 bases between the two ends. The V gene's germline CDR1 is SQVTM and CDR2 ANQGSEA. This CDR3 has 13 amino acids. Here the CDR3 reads CSVEKRQNYGYTF. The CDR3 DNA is TGCAGCGTTGAAAAGCGACAGAACTATGGCTACACCTTC.

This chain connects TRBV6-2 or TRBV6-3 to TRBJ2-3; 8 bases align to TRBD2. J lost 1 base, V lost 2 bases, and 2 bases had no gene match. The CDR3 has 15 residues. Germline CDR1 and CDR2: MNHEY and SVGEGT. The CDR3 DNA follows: TGTGCCAGCAGTTACGCACTAGCGGGCACAGATACGCAGTATTTT. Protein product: CASSYALAGTDTQYF.

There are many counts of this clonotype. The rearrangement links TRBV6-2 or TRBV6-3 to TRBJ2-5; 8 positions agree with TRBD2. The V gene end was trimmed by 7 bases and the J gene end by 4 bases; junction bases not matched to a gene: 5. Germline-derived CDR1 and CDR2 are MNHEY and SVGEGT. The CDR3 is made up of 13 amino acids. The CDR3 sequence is CASNQSGRETQYF. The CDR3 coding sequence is TGTGCCAGCAACCAAAGCGGGAGAGAGACCCAGTACTTC.

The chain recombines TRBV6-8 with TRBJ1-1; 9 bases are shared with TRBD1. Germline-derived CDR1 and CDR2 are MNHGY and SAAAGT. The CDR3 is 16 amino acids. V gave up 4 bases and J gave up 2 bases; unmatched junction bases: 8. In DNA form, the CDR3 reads TGTGCCAGCAGTTCGCTTGGGACAGGGCTTAACACTGAAGCTTTCTTT. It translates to CASSSLGTGLNTEAFF.

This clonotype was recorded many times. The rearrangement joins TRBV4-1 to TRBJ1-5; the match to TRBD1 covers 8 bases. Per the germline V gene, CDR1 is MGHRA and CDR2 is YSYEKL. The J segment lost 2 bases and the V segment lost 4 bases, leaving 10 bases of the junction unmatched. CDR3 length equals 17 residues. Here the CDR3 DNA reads TGCGCCAGCAGCCCCATAGGACAGGGAAGGGGCAATCAGCCCCAGCATTTT. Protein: CASSPIGQGRGNQPQHF.

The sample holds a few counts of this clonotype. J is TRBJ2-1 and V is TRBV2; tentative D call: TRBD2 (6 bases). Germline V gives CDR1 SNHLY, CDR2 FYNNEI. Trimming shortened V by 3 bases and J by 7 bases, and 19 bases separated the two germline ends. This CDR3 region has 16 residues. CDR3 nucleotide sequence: TGTGCCAGCAGTGAGTGGCCAGGGAGGTCCCGAAATGAGCAGTTCTTC. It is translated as CASSEWPGRSRNEQFF.

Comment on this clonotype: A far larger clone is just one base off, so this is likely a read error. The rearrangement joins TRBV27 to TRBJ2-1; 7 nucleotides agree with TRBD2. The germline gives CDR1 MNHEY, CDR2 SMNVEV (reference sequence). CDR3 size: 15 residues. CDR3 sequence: CASGLRGGSNHEQFF. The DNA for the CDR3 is TGTGCCAGCGGTTTAAGGGGCGGGAGTAACCATGAGCAGTTCTTC.

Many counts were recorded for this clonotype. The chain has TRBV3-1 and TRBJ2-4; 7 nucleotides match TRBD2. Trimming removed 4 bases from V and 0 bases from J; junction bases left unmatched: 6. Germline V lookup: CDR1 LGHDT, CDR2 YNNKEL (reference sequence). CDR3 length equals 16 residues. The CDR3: CASSPSSGLAKNIQYF. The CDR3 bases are TGTGCCAGCAGCCCATCTAGCGGACTAGCCAAAAACATTCAGTACTTC.

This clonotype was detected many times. The DNA for the CDR3 is TGTGCCAGCAGCGCACTAGTTTCTCGTCATGAGCAGTTCTTC. Its translation is CASSALVSRHEQFF. The chain couples TRBV7-8 to TRBJ2-1; possible D gene TRBD2, 5 bases. V lost 5 bases to trimming and J lost 8 bases, with 16 bases between them. The CDR3 totals 14 residues. The germline V gene encodes CDR1 SGHVS and CDR2 FQNEAQ.

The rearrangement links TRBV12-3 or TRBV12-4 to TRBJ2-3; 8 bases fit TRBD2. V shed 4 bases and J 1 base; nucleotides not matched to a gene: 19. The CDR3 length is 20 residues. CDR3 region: CASSSQRLRGGQRGTDTQYF. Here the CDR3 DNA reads TGTGCCAGCAGTTCTCAGAGATTACGGGGGGGCCAAAGGGGCACAGATACGCAGTATTTT.

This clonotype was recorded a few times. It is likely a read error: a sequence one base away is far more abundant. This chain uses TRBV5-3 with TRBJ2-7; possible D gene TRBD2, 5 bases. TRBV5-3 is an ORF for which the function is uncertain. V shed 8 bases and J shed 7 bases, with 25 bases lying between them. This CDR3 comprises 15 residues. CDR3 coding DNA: TGTGCCAGCAGCGGACTCCTTCGGAACCCCAATGAGCAGTACTTC. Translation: CASSGLLRNPNEQYF.

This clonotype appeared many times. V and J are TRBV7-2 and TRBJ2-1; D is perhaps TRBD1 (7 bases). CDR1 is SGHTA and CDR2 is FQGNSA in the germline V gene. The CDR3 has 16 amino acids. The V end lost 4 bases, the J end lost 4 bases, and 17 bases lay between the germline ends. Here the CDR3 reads CASSSGQAGRYNEQFF. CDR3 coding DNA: TGTGCCAGCAGCTCTGGACAGGCAGGGAGGTACAATGAGCAGTTCTTC. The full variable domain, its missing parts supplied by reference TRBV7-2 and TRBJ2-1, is GAGVSQSPSNKVTEKGKDVELRCDPISGHTALYWYRQSLGQGLEFLIYFQGNSAPDKSGLPSDRFSAERTGGSVSTLTIQRTQQEDSAVYLCASSSGQAGRYNEQFFGPGTRLTVL.

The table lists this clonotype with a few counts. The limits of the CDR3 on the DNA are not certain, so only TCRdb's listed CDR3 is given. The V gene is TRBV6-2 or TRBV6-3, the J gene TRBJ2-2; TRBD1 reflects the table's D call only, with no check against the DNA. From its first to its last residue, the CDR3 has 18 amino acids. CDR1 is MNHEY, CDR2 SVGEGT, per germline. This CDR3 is CASTDRAVGGFLRGAVFF.

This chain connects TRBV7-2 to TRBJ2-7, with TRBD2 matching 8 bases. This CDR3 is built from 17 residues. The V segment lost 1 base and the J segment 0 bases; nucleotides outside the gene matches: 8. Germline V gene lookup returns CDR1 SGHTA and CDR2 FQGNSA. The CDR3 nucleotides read TGTGCCAGCAGCTTAGTAGCGGGAACCCCGAGCTCCTACGAGCAGTACTTC. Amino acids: CASSLVAGTPSSYEQYF. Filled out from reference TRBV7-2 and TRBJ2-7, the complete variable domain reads GAGVSQSPSNKVTEKGKDVELRCDPISGHTALYWYRQSLGQGLEFLIYFQGNSAPDKSGLPSDRFSAERTGGSVSTLTIQRTQQEDSAVYLCASSLVAGTPSSYEQYFGPGTRLTVT.

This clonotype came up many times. CDR3 region: CASSQRAGGRTGETQYF. Written as DNA, the CDR3 is TGTGCCAGCAGCCAACGAGCGGGGGGCCGAACGGGAGAGACCCAGTACTTC. J is TRBJ2-5 and V is TRBV3-1; 9 bases align to TRBD2. CDR3 length equals 17 residues. Germline V gives CDR1 LGHDT, CDR2 YNNKEL (reference sequence). J was trimmed by 4 bases and V by 2 bases; bases with no gene match: 11.

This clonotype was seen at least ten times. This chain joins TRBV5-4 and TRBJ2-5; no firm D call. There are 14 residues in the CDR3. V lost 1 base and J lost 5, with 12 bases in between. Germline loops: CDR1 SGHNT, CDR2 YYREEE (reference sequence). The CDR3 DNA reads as TGTGCCAGCAGCTTGAGGTCGACACCCGAGACCCAGTACTTC. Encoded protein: CASSLRSTPETQYF.

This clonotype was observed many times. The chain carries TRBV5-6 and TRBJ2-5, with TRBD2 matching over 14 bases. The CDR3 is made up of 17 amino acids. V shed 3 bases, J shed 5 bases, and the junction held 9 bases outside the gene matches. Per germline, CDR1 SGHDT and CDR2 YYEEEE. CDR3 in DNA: TGTGCCAGCAGCTCGACAACGACTAGCGGGAGGGCTGAGACCCAGTACTTC. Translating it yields CASSSTTTSGRAETQYF. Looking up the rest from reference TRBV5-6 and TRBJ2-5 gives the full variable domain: DAGVTQSPTHLIKTRGQQVTLRCSPKSGHDTVSWYQQALGQGPQFIFQYYEEEERQRGNFPDRFSGHQFPNYSSELNVNALLLGDSALYLCASSSTTTSGRAETQYFGPGTRLLVL.

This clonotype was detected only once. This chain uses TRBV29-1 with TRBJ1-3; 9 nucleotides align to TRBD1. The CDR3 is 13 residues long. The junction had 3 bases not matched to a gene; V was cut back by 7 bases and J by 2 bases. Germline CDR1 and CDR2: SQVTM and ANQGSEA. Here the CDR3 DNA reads TGCAGCGCCGGACAGGGGCCTGGAAACACCATATATTTT. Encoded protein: CSAGQGPGNTIYF.

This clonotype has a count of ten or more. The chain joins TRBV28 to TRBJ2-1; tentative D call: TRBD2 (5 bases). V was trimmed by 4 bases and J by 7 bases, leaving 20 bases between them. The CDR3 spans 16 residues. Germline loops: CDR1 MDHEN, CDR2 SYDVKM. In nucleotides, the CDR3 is TGTGCCAGCAGTTCCCTTAAGGGAGCCCCGGGTAATGAGCAGTTCTTC. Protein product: CASSSLKGAPGNEQFF.